Described below is a single T cell receptor (beta chain) sequence and its context. This entry comes from a study of blood T cell repertoires in COVID-19. In the original analysis: By means of reference gene primer amplification, nucleated cell counts were estimated. Only in-frame clones appear in the TCRdb table, and some are missing; sequencing was by immunoSEQ multiplex PCR. That table supplies the V and J calls and clone size; D and trimming were determined from the DNA. The sample has 200,000 to 250,000 clones; 75% to 90% are singletons. The J segment lost 10 bases and the V segment lost 0 bases, leaving 7 bases of the junction unmatched. CDR1 is SGDLS and CDR2 is YYNGEE in the germline V gene. The CDR3 is 16 residues long. Individuals drawn from around 24 US areas were roughly 18 to 95 years old. Clinical histories supplied by participants themselves formed the basis of cohort assignment.

The chain joins TRBV9 to TRBJ2-1; 13 bases agree with TRBD2. The sequence was obtained from a young woman in a cohort exposed to, infected with or recovered from COVID-19 (not recorded which). Sequencing was performed on PBMCs or T cells enriched from blood (not recorded which). The chain's CDR3 is CASSVGYGLAGVEQFF. The CDR3 DNA reads TGTGCCAGCAGCGTAGGATATGGACTAGCGGGAGTAGAGCAGTTCTTC.